The 21 T cell receptor beta chains presented below share a single source sample, sequenced in a study of T-cell memory formation after mild COVID-19. MiXCR was run by TCRdb on the 5' RACE reads, yielding one entry per CDR3 protein. The data contain about half a million distinct CDR3 sequences, about 18% of them seen just once; the ten biggest clones take up roughly an eighth. The sample taken for sequencing was PBMCs or a T cell subset sorted from them (not recorded which). The receptors shown here come from an adult woman who had mild COVID-19 (a few samples of this study predate the infection). Cell type and time point are not known.

This clonotype was counted ten times or more. The genes are TRBV5-1 and TRBJ2-1; 7 nucleotides align to TRBD1. The germline gives CDR1 SGHRS, CDR2 YFSETQ. The CDR3 is 15 residues long. V lost 0 bases and J lost 5; bases outside the gene matches: 5. The CDR3 loop is CASSLVGTENNEQFF. The CDR3 DNA reads as TGCGCCAGCAGCTTGGTAGGGACAGAAAACAATGAGCAGTTCTTC. Based on the CDR3 plus reference TRBV5-1 and TRBJ2-1, the full variable domain is KAGVTQTPRYLIKTRGQQVTLSCSPISGHRSVSWYQQTPGQGLQFLFEYFSETQRNKGNFPGRFSGRQFSNSRSEMNVSTLELGDSALYLCASSLVGTENNEQFFGPGTRLTVL.

The chain employs TRBV9 and TRBJ2-3, with a tentative D call TRBD2 (6 bases). The CDR3 runs 16 residues. The germline V gene encodes CDR1 SGDLS and CDR2 YYNGEE. Trimming cost V 4 bases and J 0 bases, with 15 bases left between them. The CDR3 loop is CASSPYQRASTDTQYF. The CDR3 nucleotides are TGTGCCAGCAGCCCCTACCAGCGGGCTAGCACAGATACGCAGTATTTT.

This clonotype appeared a few times. J is TRBJ1-1 and V is TRBV4-1; unclear D gene. Germline loops: CDR1 MGHRA, CDR2 YSYEKL. The V end lost 0 bases, the J end lost 0 bases, and 8 bases lay between the germline ends. The CDR3 loop spans 15 amino acids. CDR3 coding DNA: TGCGCCAGCAGCCAAGATCCAGGAATGAACACTGAAGCTTTCTTT. It specifies CASSQDPGMNTEAFF.

At least ten counts were recorded for this clonotype. The V call is TRBV5-1, the J call TRBJ2-7; D gene uncertain. The CDR3 extends over 15 amino acids. The germline V gene has CDR1 SGHRS and CDR2 YFSETQ. V was trimmed by 1 base and J by 5 bases, leaving 16 bases between them. CDR3 bases: TGCGCCAGCAGCTTGTACATAGGGCGGCAAAACGAGCAGTACTTC. It codes for CASSLYIGRQNEQYF. The variable domain in full, completed from reference TRBV5-1 and TRBJ2-7, reads KAGVTQTPRYLIKTRGQQVTLSCSPISGHRSVSWYQQTPGQGLQFLFEYFSETQRNKGNFPGRFSGRQFSNSRSEMNVSTLELGDSALYLCASSLYIGRQNEQYFGPGTRLTVT.

This chain joins TRBV6-1 and TRBJ1-5; TRBD1 might be the D (5 bases). In germline, CDR1 is MNHNS, CDR2 SASEGT. Trimming removed 4 bases at V and 0 bases at J, with 13 bases between. The CDR3 loop spans 16 amino acids. The CDR3 DNA is TGTGCCAGCAGTGGGGGGGGAGGACTTAGCAATCAGCCCCAGCATTTT. It translates to CASSGGGGLSNQPQHF.

This sequence joins TRBV11-2 and TRBJ1-6; no clear D. CDR3 length equals 16 residues. Trimming took off 2 bases at V and 0 bases at J, with 8 bases between the two ends. Germline values: CDR1 SGHAT, CDR2 FQNNGV. The CDR3 region is CASSLRASSYNSPLHF. CDR3 DNA: TGTGCCAGCAGCTTACGAGCCAGCTCCTATAATTCACCCCTCCACTTT.

This sequence joins TRBV14 and TRBJ2-1; D remains ambiguous. The V and J ends lost 4 bases and 6 bases respectively, with 10 bases between them. Germline V gene data show CDR1 as SGHDN and CDR2 as FVKESK. This CDR3 spans 13 amino acids. The CDR3 coding sequence is TGTGCCAGCAGCCCTACGGAGCGCAATGAGCAGTTCTTC. Amino acids: CASSPTERNEQFF.

This clonotype was seen repeatedly, ten times or more. The chain has TRBV7-9 and TRBJ2-4; D remains unclear. The CDR3 contains 14 residues. Germline CDR1 SEHNR, CDR2 FQNEAQ (reference sequence). The germline V and J ends were trimmed by 1 base and 8 bases, with 12 bases remaining between them. CDR3 nucleotides: TGTGCCAGCAGCTTAGTCCTGCCCCAGGACATTCAGTACTTC. Translated: CASSLVLPQDIQYF.

V is TRBV6-5 and J is TRBJ2-2, with TRBD2 identical over 8 bases. There are 18 residues in the CDR3. V lost 2 bases, J lost 6 bases, and 14 bases stayed unmatched. The V gene's germline CDR1 is MNHEY and CDR2 SVGAGI. The CDR3 nucleotides are TGTGCCAGCAGTTACCGACCGGGTTCGGGAGGGCCCGCCGGGGAGCTGTTTTTT. It codes for CASSYRPGSGGPAGELFF.

This clonotype was seen a few times. The rearrangement links TRBV9 to TRBJ2-7; D is possibly TRBD1 or TRBD2 (5 bases each). CDR3 length: 15 amino acids. Per the germline V gene, CDR1 is SGDLS and CDR2 is YYNGEE. Trimming pared 3 bases from V and 2 bases from J, leaving 15 bases between. The DNA of the CDR3 is TGTGCCAGCAGCGCACTCCGGGACGGAGCCTACGAGCAGTACTTC. Amino acid sequence: CASSALRDGAYEQYF. Using reference TRBV9 and TRBJ2-7 for the parts outside the CDR3, the full variable domain is DSGVTQTPKHLITATGQRVTLRCSPRSGDLSVYWYQQSLDQGLQFLIQYYNGEERAKGNILERFSAQQFPDLHSELNLSSLELGDSALYFCASSALRDGAYEQYFGPGTRLTVT.

J is TRBJ2-1 and V is TRBV5-5; TRBD1 matches 9 bases. The germline V gene encodes CDR1 SGHKS and CDR2 YYEKEE (reference sequence). The CDR3 totals 16 residues. Trimming at V came to 1 base and at J to 8 bases, leaving 10 bases not matched to a gene. The CDR3 here is CASSLTGTGNYYEQFF. DNA for the CDR3: TGTGCCAGCAGCTTGACCGGGACAGGGAATTATTATGAGCAGTTCTTC.

The chain couples TRBV6-5 to TRBJ1-4; D might be TRBD1 (6 bases). Germline CDR1 and CDR2: MNHEY and SVGAGI. The CDR3 contains 14 residues. V lost 6 bases to trimming and J lost 10 bases, with 18 bases between them. The CDR3 sequence: CASRQGTESRKLFF. The CDR3 DNA is TGTGCCAGCAGGCAGGGGACGGAGTCACGAAAACTGTTTTTT.

V usage is TRBV29-1 and J usage is TRBJ2-5; D perhaps matches TRBD2 (6 bases). Trimming removed 1 base from V and 0 bases from J, with 12 bases in between. Germline-derived CDR1 and CDR2 are SQVTM and ANQGSEA. The CDR3 length is 15 residues. The CDR3 is CSVEAGLAHQETQYF. The CDR3 DNA sequence: TGCAGCGTTGAAGCGGGCCTAGCGCACCAAGAGACCCAGTACTTC.

The chain links TRBV5-6 to TRBJ2-3; TRBD2 aligns across 9 bases. Germline V CDR1 and CDR2: SGHDT, YYEEEE. V gave up 3 bases and J gave up 9 bases; unmatched junction bases: 8. This CDR3 comprises 14 residues. The CDR3 coding sequence is TGTGCCAGCAGCTCTCTGCGGGAGGGCGGGACGCAGTATTTT. Its protein is CASSSLREGGTQYF.

The V call is TRBV7-2, the J call TRBJ1-2; D remains ambiguous. V was cut by 1 base and J by 0 bases, with 9 bases left in between. Germline lookup yields CDR1 SGHTA and CDR2 FQGNSA. The CDR3 covers 15 residues. The CDR3 DNA is TGTGCCAGCAGCTTAGTTTACCACCCTAACTATGGCTACACCTTC. Protein sequence: CASSLVYHPNYGYTF.

The chain joins TRBV20-1 to TRBJ2-7, with D maybe TRBD2 (7 bases). Germline CDR1 is DFQATT and CDR2 is SNEGSKA (reference sequence). The V end lost 5 bases, the J end lost 3 bases, and 26 bases lay between the germline ends. CDR3 length: 17 amino acids. The CDR3 DNA follows: TGCAGTGCTGATATATACCAGGGGACTATCCCAGTCTACGAGCAGTACTTC. This encodes CSADIYQGTIPVYEQYF.

V gene TRBV5-4 combines with J gene TRBJ1-1; a possible D gene is TRBD1 (6 bases). The germline CDR1 and CDR2 sequences are SGHNT and YYREEE (reference sequence). The CDR3 runs 15 residues. The V gene lost 2 bases and the J gene lost 5 bases, with 16 bases spanning the gap. This chain's CDR3 is CASSFRGLTGTEAFF. The CDR3 DNA follows: TGTGCCAGCAGCTTTCGAGGGCTCACAGGGACTGAAGCTTTCTTT.

The table lists this clonotype with a few counts. CDR3 DNA sequence: TGTGCCTGGAGTCCTAACAGAGAAGAGACCCAGTACTTC. Protein sequence: CAWSPNREETQYF. V usage is TRBV30 and J usage is TRBJ2-5; D ambiguous. Trimming removed 2 bases from V and 3 bases from J, with 10 bases in between. CDR1 GTSNPN and CDR2 SVGIG come from the germline V gene (reference sequence). The CDR3 loop spans 13 amino acids.

The V and J genes are TRBV19 and TRBJ1-1, with 7 bases that match TRBD1. Trimming at V came to 6 bases and at J to 4 bases, leaving 11 bases not matched to a gene. Germline V CDR1 and CDR2: LNHDA, SQIVND (reference sequence). The CDR3 sequence is 15 residues long. The CDR3 loop is CASRLTGSGGTEAFF. For the CDR3, the DNA is TGTGCCAGTAGGCTGACAGGGTCTGGCGGCACTGAAGCTTTCTTT.

This clonotype was seen more than once but under ten times. The chain has TRBV4-3 and TRBJ2-3; 14 nucleotides match TRBD2. V gave up 0 bases and J gave up 9 bases; unmatched junction bases: 8. Germline CDR1 LGHNA, CDR2 YSLEER. The CDR3 has 17 amino acids. The CDR3 region is CASSQDGTSGGPRTQYF. The CDR3 DNA reads as TGCGCCAGCAGCCAAGATGGGACTAGCGGGGGCCCACGAACGCAGTATTTT.

The V call is TRBV27, the J call TRBJ2-1, with TRBD2 matching 9 bases. The germline CDR1 and CDR2 sequences are MNHEY and SMNVEV (reference sequence). The CDR3 totals 15 residues. The junction had 5 bases not matched to a gene; V was cut back by 2 bases and J by 6 bases. The CDR3: CASSLSGGRVNEQFF. The CDR3 DNA is TGTGCCAGCAGTTTAAGCGGGGGGAGGGTCAATGAGCAGTTCTTC.